What follows is one T cell receptor beta chain and its context. Its specificity is unknown. Profiled with immunoSEQ multiplex PCR; TCRdb holds only in-frame clones, not every one. The table shows 2,500 to 3,500 clones, with about two fifths occurring only once. This entry belongs to a study of T cells in localized non-small cell lung cancer. General study points: Adjacent lung exhibited a median of 57 among the 100 most abundant tumor clones. Heterogeneity cannot be ruled out, as sequencing used one tumor region only. Adjacent uninvolved lung had the highest clonality, suggesting focused antigen responses.

The sequences come from lung tumor tissue, collected before any cancer treatment. The clonotype was recovered from a male donor aged 60 or over with stage I squamous cell lung carcinoma.

The chain's CDR3 is CASSPSGDEQYF. Here the CDR3 DNA reads TGTGCCAGCTCACCAAGCGGCGACGAGCAGTACTTC. The chain joins TRBV18 to TRBJ2-7, with a tentative D call TRBD2 (5 bases). The germline V gene has CDR1 KGHSH and CDR2 LQKENI. V gave up 2 bases and J gave up 5 bases, with 7 bases separating them. The CDR3 sequence is 12 residues long. The complete variable domain, with remaining parts taken from reference TRBV18 and TRBJ2-7, reads NAGVMQNPRHLVRRRGQEARLRCSPMKGHSHVYWYRQLPEEGLKFMVYLQKENIIDESGMPKERFSAEFPKEGPSILRIQQVVRGDSAAYFCASSPSGDEQYFGPGTRLTVT.